The source of this TCR beta chain is a study of beta chain features in type 1 diabetes. Expressed TCRB transcripts were sequenced, since all the RNA that had been isolated was reverse transcribed. Method: immunoSEQ multiplex PCR; TCRdb's copy keeps in-frame clones and lacks some. The sample has 300,000 to 400,000 clones; about 10% are singletons. This CDR3 has 16 residues. CDR1 and CDR2 from the germline V gene are SGHVS and FQNEAQ. V was clipped by 9 bases and J by 1 base, with 19 bases between them. Sequencing used naive CD4+ T cells from blood. This chain joins TRBV7-8 and TRBJ2-1; a possible D gene is TRBD1 (6 bases). The clonotype was recovered from a woman between 25 and 40 years old in good health. Here the CDR3 DNA reads TGTGCCAGTCTCGCCTTGGGACACGGATCCTACAATGAGCAGTTCTTC. It yields the protein CASLALGHGSYNEQFF. Based on the CDR3 plus reference TRBV7-8 and TRBJ2-1, the full variable domain is GAGVSQSPRYKVAKRGQDVALRCDPISGHVSLFWYQQALGQGPEFLTYFQNEAQLDKSGLPSDRFFAERPEGSVSTLKIQRTQQEDSAVYLCASLALGHGSYNEQFFGPGTRLTVL.